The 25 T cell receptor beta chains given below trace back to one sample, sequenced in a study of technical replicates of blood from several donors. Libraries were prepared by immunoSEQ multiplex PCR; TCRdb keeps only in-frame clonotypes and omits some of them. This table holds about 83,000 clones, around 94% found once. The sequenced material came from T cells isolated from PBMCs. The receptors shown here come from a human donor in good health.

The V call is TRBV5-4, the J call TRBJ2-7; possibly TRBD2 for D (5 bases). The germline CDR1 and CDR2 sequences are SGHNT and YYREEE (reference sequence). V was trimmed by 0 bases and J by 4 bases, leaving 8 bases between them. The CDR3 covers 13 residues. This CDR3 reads CASSLEIAYEQYF. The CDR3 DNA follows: TGTGCCAGCAGCTTGGAGATAGCGTACGAGCAGTACTTC.

This CDR3 is CASSTGGGSGELFF. DNA for the CDR3: TGTGCCAGTAGCACAGGGGGCGGCTCCGGGGAGCTGTTTTTT. The chain has TRBV19 and TRBJ2-2; 9 bases fit TRBD1. CDR3 length equals 14 residues. V trimming: 6 bases; J trimming: 6 bases; junction bases outside the gene matches: 5. Looked up from germline, CDR1 is LNHDA and CDR2 is SQIVND (reference sequence).

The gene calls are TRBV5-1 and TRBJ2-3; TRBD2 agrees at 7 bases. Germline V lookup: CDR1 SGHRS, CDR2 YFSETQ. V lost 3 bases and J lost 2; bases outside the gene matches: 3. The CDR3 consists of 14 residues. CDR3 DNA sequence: TGCGCCAGCAGCTCCGGGGGGACCACAGATACGCAGTATTTT. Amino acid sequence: CASSSGGTTDTQYF. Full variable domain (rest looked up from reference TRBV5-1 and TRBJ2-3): KAGVTQTPRYLIKTRGQQVTLSCSPISGHRSVSWYQQTPGQGLQFLFEYFSETQRNKGNFPGRFSGRQFSNSRSEMNVSTLELGDSALYLCASSSGGTTDTQYFGPGTRLTVL.

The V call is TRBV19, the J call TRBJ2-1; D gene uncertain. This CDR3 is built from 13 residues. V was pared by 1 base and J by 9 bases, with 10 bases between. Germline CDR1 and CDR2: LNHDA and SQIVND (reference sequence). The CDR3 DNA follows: TGTGCCAGTAGTATAGCGTTAGTTGGTGAGCAGTTCTTC. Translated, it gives CASSIALVGEQFF.

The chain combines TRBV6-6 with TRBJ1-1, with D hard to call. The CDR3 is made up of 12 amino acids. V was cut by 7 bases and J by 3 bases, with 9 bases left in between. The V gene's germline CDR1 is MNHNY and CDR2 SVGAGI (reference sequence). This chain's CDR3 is CASMSEHTEAFF. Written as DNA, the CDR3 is TGTGCCAGCATGAGCGAGCACACTGAAGCTTTCTTT.

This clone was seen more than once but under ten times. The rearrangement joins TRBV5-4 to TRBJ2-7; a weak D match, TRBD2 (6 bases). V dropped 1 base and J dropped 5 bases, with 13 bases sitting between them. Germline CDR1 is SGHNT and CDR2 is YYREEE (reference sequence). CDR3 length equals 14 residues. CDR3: CASSLYAGRNEQYF. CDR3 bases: TGTGCCAGCAGCTTGTATGCAGGGAGGAACGAGCAGTACTTC.

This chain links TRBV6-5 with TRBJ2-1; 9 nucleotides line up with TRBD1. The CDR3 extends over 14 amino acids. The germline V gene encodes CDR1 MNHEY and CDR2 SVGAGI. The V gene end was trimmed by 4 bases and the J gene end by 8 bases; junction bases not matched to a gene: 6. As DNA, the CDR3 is TGTGCCAGCAGTTGGACAGGGGTAGCGGATGAGCAGTTCTTC. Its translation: CASSWTGVADEQFF.

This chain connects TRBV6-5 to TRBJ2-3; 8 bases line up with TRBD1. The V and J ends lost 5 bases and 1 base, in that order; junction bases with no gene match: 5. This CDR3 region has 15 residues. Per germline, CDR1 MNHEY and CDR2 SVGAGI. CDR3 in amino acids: CASSRQGTGTDTQYF. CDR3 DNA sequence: TGTGCCAGCAGTCGACAGGGGACAGGCACAGATACGCAGTATTTT.

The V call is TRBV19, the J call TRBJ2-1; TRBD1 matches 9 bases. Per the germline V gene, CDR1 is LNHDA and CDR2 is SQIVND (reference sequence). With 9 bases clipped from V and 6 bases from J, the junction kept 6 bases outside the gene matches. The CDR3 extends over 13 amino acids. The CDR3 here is CASKGQGLNEQFF. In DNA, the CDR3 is TGTGCCAGCAAGGGACAGGGACTCAATGAGCAGTTCTTC.

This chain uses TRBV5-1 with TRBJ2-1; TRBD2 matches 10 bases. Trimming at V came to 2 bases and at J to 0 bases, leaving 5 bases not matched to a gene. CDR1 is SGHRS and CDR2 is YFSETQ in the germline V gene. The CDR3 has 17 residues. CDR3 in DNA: TGCGCCAGCAGCTTTTCGGCTAGCGGGAGCTCCTACAATGAGCAGTTCTTC. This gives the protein CASSFSASGSSYNEQFF.

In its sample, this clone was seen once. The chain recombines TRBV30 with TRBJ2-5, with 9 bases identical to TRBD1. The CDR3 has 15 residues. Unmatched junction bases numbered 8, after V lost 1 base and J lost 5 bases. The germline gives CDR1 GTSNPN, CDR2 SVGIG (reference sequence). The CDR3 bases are TGTGCCTGGAGTGCTACCGGGACAGGGTTCGAGACCCAGTACTTC. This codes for CAWSATGTGFETQYF.

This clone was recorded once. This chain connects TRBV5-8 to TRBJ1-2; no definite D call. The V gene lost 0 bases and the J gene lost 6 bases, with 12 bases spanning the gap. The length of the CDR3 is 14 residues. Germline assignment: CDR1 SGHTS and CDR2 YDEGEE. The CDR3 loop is CASSLGVAGNGYTF. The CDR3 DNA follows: TGTGCCAGCAGCTTGGGTGTTGCGGGGAATGGCTACACCTTC.

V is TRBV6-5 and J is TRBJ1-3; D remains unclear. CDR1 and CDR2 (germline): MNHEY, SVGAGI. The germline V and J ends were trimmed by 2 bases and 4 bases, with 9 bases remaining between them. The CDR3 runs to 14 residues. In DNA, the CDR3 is TGTGCCAGCAGTTACGGACTGCGGGGAAACACCATATATTTT. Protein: CASSYGLRGNTIYF.

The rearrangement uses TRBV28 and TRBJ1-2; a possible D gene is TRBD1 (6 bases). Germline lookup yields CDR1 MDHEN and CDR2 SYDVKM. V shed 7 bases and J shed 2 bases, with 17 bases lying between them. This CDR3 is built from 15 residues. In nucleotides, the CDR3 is TGTGCCAGCATTACAGGGTCCCACCCGAACTATGGCTACACCTTC. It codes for CASITGSHPNYGYTF.

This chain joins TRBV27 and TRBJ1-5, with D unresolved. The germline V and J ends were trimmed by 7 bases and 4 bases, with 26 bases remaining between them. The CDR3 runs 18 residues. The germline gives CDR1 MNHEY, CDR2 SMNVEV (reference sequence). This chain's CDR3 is CASKPMGLTGVLNQPQHF. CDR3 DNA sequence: TGTGCCAGCAAGCCAATGGGGTTAACGGGAGTTCTTAATCAGCCCCAGCATTTT.

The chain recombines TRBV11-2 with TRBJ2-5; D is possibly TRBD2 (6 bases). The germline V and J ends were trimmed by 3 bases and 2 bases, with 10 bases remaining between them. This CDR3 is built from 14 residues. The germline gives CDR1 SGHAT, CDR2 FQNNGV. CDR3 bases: TGTGCCAGCAGCTTTTCCGGACTACAAGAGACCCAGTACTTC. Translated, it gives CASSFSGLQETQYF.

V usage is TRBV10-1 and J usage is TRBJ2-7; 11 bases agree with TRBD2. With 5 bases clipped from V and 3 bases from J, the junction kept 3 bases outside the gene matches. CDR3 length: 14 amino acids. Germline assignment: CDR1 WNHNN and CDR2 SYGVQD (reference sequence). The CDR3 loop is CASSKLAGDYEQYF. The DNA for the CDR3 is TGCGCCAGCAGTAAACTAGCGGGGGACTACGAGCAGTACTTC.

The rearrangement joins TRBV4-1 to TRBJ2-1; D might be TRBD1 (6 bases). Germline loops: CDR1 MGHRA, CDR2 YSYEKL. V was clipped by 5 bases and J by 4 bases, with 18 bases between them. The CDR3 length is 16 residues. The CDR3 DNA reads TGCGCCAGCAGCGCCCCCGGGACATCTGCTTACAATGAGCAGTTCTTC. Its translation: CASSAPGTSAYNEQFF.

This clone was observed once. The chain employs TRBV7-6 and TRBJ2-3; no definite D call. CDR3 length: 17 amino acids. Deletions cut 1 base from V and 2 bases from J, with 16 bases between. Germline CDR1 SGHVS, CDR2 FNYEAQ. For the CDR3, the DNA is TGTGCCAGCAGCTTAGTGTCTATCGGCGGATTCACAGATACGCAGTATTTT. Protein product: CASSLVSIGGFTDTQYF. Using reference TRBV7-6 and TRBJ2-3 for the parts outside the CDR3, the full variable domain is GAGVSQSPRYKVTKRGQDVALRCDPISGHVSLYWYRQALGQGPEFLTYFNYEAQQDKSGLPNDRFSAERPEGSISTLTIQRTEQRDSAMYRCASSLVSIGGFTDTQYFGPGTRLTVL.

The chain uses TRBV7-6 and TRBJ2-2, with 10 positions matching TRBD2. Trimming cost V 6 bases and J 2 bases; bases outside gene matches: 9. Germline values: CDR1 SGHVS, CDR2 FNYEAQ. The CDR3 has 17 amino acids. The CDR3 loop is CASRQGLAEDNTGELFF. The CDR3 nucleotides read TGTGCCAGCAGACAAGGACTAGCGGAAGATAACACCGGGGAGCTGTTTTTT.

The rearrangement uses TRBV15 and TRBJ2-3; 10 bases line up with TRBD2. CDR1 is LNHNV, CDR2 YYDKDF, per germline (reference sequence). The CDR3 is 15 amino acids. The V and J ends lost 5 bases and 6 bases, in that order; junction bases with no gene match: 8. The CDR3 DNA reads TGTGCCACCAGCGGGAGGACTAGCGGAAGGGATACGCAGTATTTT. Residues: CATSGRTSGRDTQYF.

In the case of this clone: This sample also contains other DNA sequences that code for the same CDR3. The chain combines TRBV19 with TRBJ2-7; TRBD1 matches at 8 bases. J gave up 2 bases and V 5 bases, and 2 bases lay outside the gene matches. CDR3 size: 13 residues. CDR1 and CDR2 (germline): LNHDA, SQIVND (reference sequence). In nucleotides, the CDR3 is TGTGCCAGTAGTTGGGACAGGACCTACGAGCAGTACTTC. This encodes CASSWDRTYEQYF.

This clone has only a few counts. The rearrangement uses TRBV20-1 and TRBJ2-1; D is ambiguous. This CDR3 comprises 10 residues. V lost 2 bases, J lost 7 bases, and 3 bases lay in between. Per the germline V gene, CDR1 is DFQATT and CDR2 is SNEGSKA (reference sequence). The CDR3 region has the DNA TGCAGTGCTAGAACTAATGAGCAGTTCTTC. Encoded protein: CSARTNEQFF.

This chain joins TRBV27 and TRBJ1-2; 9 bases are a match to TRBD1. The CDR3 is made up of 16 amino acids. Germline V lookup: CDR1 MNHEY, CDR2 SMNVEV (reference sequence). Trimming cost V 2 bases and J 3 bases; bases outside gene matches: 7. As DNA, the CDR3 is TGTGCCAGCAGTTTAGATTACAGGGGGCTCGACTATGGCTACACCTTC. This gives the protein CASSLDYRGLDYGYTF.

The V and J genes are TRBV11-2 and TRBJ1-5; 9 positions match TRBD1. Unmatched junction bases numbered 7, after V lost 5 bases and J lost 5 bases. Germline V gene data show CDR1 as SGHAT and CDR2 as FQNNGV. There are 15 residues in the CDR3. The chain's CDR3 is CASSTGTGWYQPQHF. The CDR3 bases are TGTGCCAGCAGCACCGGGACAGGGTGGTATCAGCCCCAGCATTTT.